Following are 6 T cell receptor beta chains from one sample sequenced in a study of resident and recirculating memory T cells in vitiligo. The table came from immunoSEQ multiplex PCR; TCRdb's copy has only in-frame clones and leaves some out. The repertoire has 40,000 to 50,000 clones, about 90% of them found once; the top ten carry more than 4%. The specimen sequenced was blood. Source of these receptors: a male donor with vitiligo.

V and J are TRBV7-2 and TRBJ1-1; no clear D. The CDR3 sequence is 15 residues long. Trimming removed 0 bases from V and 1 base from J, with 9 bases in between. Germline assignment: CDR1 SGHTA and CDR2 FQGNSA. The CDR3 DNA reads TGTGCCAGCAGCTTAGCGCCGGGTGGGAACACTGAAGCTTTCTTT. This translates into CASSLAPGGNTEAFF.

The V and J genes are TRBV5-1 and TRBJ1-6; the match to TRBD1 covers 9 bases. Trimming at V came to 0 bases and at J to 9 bases, leaving 1 base not matched to a gene. This CDR3 is 14 amino acids long. Germline V gene data show CDR1 as SGHRS and CDR2 as YFSETQ. The CDR3 loop reads CASSLDRGRSPLHF. The DNA for the CDR3 is TGCGCCAGCAGCTTGGACAGGGGGCGTTCACCCCTCCACTTT.

J is TRBJ1-5 and V is TRBV5-1; D not resolved. This CDR3 has 17 residues. Germline CDR1 reads SGHRS; CDR2 reads YFSETQ. The V gene lost 4 bases and the J gene lost 4 bases, with 21 bases spanning the gap. The CDR3 loop is CASSPLTAGKRNQPQHF. The CDR3 nucleotides read TGCGCCAGCAGCCCGCTAACTGCGGGCAAGCGTAATCAGCCCCAGCATTTT.

V and J are TRBV7-2 and TRBJ1-6; D gene uncertain. V dropped 6 bases and J dropped 7 bases, with 4 bases sitting between them. The CDR3 is 11 amino acids. The V gene's germline CDR1 is SGHTA and CDR2 FQGNSA. The CDR3 here is CASSKNSPLHF. CDR3 DNA: TGTGCCAGCAGTAAAAATTCACCCCTCCACTTT.

This chain links TRBV29-1 with TRBJ1-2, with D possibly being TRBD1 (5 bases). Germline V gene sequence: CDR1 SQVTM, CDR2 ANQGSEA. V was shortened by 6 bases and J by 4 bases, with 12 bases between the two germline ends. CDR3 size: 12 residues. CDR3 in amino acids: CSVGGGAYGYTF. The CDR3 DNA sequence: TGCAGCGTGGGAGGCGGGGCCTATGGCTACACCTTC.

The V call is TRBV29-1, the J call TRBJ2-2; D perhaps matches TRBD1 (5 bases). In germline, CDR1 is SQVTM, CDR2 ANQGSEA. The CDR3 runs to 13 residues. V was cut by 6 bases and J by 0 bases, with 8 bases left in between. The CDR3 nucleotides read TGCAGCGTAACGGACACGAACACCGGGGAGCTGTTTTTT. This gives the protein CSVTDTNTGELFF.